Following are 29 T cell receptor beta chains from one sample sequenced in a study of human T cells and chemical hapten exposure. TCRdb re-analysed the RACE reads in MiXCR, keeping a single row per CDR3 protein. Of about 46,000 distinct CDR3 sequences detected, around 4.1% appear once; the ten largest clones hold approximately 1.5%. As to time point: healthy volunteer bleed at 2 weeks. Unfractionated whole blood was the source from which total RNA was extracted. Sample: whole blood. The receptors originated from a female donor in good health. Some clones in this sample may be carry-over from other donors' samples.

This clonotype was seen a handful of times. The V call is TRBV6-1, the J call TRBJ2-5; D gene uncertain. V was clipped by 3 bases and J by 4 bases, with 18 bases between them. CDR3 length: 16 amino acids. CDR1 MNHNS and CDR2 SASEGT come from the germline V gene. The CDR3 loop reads CASSDVTRNLRETQYF. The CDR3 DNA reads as TGTGCCAGCAGTGATGTAACACGAAACTTAAGAGAGACCCAGTACTTC.

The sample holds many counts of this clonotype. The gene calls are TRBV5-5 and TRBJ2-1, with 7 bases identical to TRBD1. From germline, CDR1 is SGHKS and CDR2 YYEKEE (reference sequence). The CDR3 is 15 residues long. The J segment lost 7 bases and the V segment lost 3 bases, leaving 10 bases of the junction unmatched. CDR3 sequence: CASSSGGQRRNEQFF. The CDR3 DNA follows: TGTGCCAGCAGCTCAGGGGGACAGAGAAGAAATGAGCAGTTCTTC.

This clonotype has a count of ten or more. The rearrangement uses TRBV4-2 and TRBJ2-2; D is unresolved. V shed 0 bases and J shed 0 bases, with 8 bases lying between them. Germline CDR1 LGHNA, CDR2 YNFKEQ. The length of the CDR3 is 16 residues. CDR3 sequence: CASSQEGFTNTGELFF. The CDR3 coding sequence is TGTGCCAGCAGCCAAGAAGGGTTTACGAACACCGGGGAGCTGTTTTTT.

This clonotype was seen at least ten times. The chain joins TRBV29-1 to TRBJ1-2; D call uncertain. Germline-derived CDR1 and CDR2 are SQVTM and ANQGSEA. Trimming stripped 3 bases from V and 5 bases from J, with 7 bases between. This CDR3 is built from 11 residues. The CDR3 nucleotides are TGCAGCGTTGAGTTACGGTATGGCTACACCTTC. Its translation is CSVELRYGYTF.

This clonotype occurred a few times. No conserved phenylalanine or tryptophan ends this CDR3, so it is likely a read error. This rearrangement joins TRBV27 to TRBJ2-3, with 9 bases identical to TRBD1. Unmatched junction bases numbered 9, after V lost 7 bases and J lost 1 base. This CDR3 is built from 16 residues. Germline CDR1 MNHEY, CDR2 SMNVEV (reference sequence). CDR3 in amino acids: CASIPQGARGTDTQYL. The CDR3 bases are TGTGCCAGCATCCCACAGGGGGCAAGGGGCACAGATACGCAGTATCTT.

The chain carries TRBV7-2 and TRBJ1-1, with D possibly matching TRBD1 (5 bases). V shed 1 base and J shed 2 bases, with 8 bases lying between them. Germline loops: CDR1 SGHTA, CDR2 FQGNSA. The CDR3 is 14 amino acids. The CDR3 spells CASSLETDNTEAFF. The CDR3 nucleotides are TGTGCCAGCAGCTTAGAGACAGATAACACTGAAGCTTTCTTT.

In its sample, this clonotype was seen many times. In DNA, the CDR3 is TGCGCCAGCAGCTTGGACAGCGGGGGGCCCACAGATACGCAGTATTTT. It is translated as CASSLDSGGPTDTQYF. The chain recombines TRBV5-1 with TRBJ2-3; 9 positions match TRBD2. The junction had 4 bases not matched to a gene; V was cut back by 0 bases and J by 2 bases. The CDR3 runs to 16 residues. Germline V CDR1 and CDR2: SGHRS, YFSETQ.

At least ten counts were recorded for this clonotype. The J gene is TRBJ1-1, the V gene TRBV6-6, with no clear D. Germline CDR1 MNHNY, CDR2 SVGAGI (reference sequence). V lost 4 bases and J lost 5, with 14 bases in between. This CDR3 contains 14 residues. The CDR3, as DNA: TGTGCCAGCAGTTCGGCCGGATCGGGGACTGAAGCTTTCTTT. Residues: CASSSAGSGTEAFF.

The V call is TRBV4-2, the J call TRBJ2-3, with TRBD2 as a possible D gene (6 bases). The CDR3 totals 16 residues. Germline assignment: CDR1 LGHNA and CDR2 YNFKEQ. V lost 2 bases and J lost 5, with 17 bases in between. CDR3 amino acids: CASSQLTRQAGDTQYF. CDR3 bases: TGTGCCAGCAGCCAACTGACTAGACAAGCAGGAGATACGCAGTATTTT.

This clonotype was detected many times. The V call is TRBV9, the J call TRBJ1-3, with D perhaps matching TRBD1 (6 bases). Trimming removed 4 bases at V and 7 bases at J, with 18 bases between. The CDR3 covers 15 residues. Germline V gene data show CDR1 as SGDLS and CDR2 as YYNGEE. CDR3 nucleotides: TGTGCCAGCAGCCCTAGGGGGGGTTCGGCGAACACCATATATTTT. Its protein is CASSPRGGSANTIYF.

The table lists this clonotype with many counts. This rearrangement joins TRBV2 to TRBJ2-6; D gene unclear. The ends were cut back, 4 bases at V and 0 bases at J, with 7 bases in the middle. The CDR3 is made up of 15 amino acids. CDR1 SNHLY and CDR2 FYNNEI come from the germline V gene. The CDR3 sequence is CASSGQYSGANVLTF. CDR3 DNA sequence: TGTGCCAGCAGTGGGCAATACTCTGGGGCCAACGTCCTGACTTTC.

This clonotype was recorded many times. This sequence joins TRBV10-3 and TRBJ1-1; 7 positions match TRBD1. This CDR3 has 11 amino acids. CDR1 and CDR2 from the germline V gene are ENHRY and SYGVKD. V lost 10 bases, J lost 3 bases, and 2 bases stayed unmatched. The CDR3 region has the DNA TGTGCCAACAGGGGAGACACTGAAGCTTTCTTT. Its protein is CANRGDTEAFF.

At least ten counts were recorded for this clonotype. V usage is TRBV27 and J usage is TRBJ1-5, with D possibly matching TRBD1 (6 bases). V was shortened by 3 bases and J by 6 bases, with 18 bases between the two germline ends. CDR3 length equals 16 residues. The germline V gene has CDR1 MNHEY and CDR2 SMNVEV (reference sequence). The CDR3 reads CASSFLRGRGIQPQHF. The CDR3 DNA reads TGTGCCAGCAGTTTTCTTCGGGGGCGAGGTATTCAGCCCCAGCATTTT.

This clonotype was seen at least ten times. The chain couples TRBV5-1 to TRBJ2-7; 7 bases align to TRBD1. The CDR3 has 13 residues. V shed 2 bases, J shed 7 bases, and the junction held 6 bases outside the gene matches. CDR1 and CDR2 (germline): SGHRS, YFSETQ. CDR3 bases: TGCGCCAGCAGCTTCCGGACAGGCCTGGAGCAGTACTTC. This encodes CASSFRTGLEQYF.

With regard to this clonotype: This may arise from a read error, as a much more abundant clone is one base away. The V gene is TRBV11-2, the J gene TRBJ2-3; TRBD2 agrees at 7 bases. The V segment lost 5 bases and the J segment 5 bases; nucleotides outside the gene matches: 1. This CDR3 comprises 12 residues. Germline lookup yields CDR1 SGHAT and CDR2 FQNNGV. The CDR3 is CASSPGGDTQYF. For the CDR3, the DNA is TGTGCCAGCAGCCCGGGGGGAGATACGCAGTATTTT.

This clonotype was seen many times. CDR3 bases: TGTGCCAGCGGTCGGGACAGGGATCCCTATGGCTACACCTTC. Amino acids: CASGRDRDPYGYTF. V is TRBV2 and J is TRBJ1-2; 9 positions agree with TRBD1. Germline CDR1 is SNHLY and CDR2 is FYNNEI. CDR3 length: 14 amino acids. V was clipped by 8 bases and J by 4 bases; unmatched bases: 8.

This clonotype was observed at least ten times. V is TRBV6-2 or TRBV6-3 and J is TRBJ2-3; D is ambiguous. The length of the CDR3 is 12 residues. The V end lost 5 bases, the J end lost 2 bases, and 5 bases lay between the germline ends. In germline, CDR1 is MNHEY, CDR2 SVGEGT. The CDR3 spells CASSRTTDTQYF. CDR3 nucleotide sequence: TGTGCCAGCAGTCGGACCACAGATACGCAGTATTTT.

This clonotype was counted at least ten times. The DNA for the CDR3 is TGTGCCAGAAGCTTGATGGAGAAGACAGGGAATCAGCCCCAGCATTTT. Protein: CARSLMEKTGNQPQHF. The chain is built from TRBV5-3 and TRBJ1-5, with 7 bases identical to TRBD1. TRBV5-3 is known as an ORF, though its function is uncertain. CDR3 size: 16 residues. Trimming cost V 1 base and J 4 bases; bases outside gene matches: 8.

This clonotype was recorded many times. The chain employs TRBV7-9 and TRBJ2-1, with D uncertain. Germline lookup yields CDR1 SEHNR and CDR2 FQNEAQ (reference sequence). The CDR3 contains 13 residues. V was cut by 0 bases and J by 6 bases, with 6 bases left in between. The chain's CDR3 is CASSLAGINEQFF. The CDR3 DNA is TGTGCCAGCAGCTTAGCGGGGATCAATGAGCAGTTCTTC.

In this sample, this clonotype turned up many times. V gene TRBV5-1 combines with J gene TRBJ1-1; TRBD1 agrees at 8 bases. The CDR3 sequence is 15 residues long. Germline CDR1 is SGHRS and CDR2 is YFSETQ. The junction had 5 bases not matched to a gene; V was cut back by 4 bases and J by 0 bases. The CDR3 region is CASSPRTGMNTEAFF. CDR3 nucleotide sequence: TGCGCCAGCAGCCCACGGACAGGGATGAACACTGAAGCTTTCTTT.

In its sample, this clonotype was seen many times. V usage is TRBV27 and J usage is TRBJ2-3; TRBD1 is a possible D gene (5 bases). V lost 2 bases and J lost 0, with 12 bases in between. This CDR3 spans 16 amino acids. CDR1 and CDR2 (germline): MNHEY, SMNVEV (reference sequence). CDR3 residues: CASSLASGFSTDTQYF. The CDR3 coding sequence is TGTGCCAGCAGTTTAGCGTCAGGGTTTAGCACAGATACGCAGTATTTT.

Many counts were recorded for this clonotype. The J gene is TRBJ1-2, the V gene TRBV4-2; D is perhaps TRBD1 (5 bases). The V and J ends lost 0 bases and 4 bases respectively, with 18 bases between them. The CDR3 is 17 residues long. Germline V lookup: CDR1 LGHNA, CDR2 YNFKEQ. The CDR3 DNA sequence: TGTGCCAGCAGCCAAGAGAGGAGGGACGTCATGTTCTATGGCTACACCTTC. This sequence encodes CASSQERRDVMFYGYTF.

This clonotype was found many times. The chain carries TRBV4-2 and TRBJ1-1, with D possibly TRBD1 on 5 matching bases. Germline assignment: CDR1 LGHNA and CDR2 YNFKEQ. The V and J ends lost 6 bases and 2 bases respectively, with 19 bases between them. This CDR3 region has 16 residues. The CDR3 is CASSSREVGRNTEAFF. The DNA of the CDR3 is TGTGCCAGCAGTTCAAGGGAAGTGGGGCGCAACACTGAAGCTTTCTTT.

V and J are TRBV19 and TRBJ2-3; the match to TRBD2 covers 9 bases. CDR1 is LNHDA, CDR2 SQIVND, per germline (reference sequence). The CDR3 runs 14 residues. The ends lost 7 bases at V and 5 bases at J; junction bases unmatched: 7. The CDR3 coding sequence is TGTGCCAGTAAAGAGCGGGGGGCCGGAGATACGCAGTATTTT. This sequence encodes CASKERGAGDTQYF.

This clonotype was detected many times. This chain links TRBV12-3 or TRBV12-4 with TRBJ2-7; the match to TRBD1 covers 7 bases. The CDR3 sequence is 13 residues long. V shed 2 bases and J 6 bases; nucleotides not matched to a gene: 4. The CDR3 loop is CASSLTGESEQYF. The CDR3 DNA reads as TGTGCCAGCAGTTTAACAGGGGAGAGCGAGCAGTACTTC.

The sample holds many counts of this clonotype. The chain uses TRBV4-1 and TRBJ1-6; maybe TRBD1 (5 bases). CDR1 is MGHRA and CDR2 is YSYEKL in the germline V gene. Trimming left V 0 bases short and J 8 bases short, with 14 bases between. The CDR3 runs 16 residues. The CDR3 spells CASSQDRDSLYSPLHF. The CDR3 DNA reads TGCGCCAGCAGCCAAGATCGCGACAGTCTATATTCACCCCTCCACTTT.

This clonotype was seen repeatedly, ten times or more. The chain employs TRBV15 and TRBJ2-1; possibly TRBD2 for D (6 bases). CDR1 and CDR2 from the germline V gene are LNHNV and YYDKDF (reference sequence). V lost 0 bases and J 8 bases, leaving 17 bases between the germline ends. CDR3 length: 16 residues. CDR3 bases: TGTGCCACCAGCAGAGATCGTACTAGCCGAGCGGATGAGCAGTTCTTC. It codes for CATSRDRTSRADEQFF.

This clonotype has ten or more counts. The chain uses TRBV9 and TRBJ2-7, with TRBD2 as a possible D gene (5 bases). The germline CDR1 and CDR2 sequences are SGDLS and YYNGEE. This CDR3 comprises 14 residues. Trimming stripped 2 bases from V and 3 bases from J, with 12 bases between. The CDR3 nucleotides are TGTGCCAGCAGCGTCAGCGGCAGGAACTACGAGCAGTACTTC. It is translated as CASSVSGRNYEQYF.

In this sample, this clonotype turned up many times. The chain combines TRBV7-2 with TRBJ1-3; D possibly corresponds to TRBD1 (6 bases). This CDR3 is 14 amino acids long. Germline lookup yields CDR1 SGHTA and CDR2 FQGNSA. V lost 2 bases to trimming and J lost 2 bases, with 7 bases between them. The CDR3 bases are TGTGCCAGCAGCTTACGGACAGCTGGAAACACCATATATTTT. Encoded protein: CASSLRTAGNTIYF.